Each of the 25 T cell receptor beta chains below was sequenced from the same sample in a study of T cell responses to AZD1222 COVID-19 vaccine. Clones were read by immunoSEQ multiplex PCR, and TCRdb kept only the in-frame ones, dropping some. Of approximately 88,000 clones in the sample, almost 80% are singletons; the top ten hold 20% to 25%. The sample consisted of peripheral blood, taken on day 0 of AZD1222 vaccination. All receptors derive from an adult in good health.

This sequence joins TRBV6-5 and TRBJ1-1; D is ambiguous. CDR3 size: 13 residues. V lost 11 bases and J 1 base, leaving 14 bases between the germline ends. Germline V gene data show CDR1 as MNHEY and CDR2 as SVGAGI. The CDR3 DNA sequence: TGTGCCGTAGACCGTCAACAGAACACTGAAGCTTTCTTT. Amino acids: CAVDRQQNTEAFF.

This clone was seen once. The chain links TRBV5-4 to TRBJ2-1; 9 bases map to TRBD2. J lost 5 bases, V lost 0 bases, and 3 bases had no gene match. The germline V gene has CDR1 SGHNT and CDR2 YYREEE (reference sequence). The CDR3 runs to 15 residues. For the CDR3, the DNA is TGTGCCAGCAGCTTGGGACTAGCGGAGAACAATGAGCAGTTCTTC. Amino acids: CASSLGLAENNEQFF.

V usage is TRBV11-3 and J usage is TRBJ2-3, with D possibly called TRBD1 or TRBD2 (5 bases each). Per the germline V gene, CDR1 is SGHNT and CDR2 is YENEEA. The CDR3 has 14 residues. V was clipped by 1 base and J by 4 bases, with 9 bases between them. The CDR3 reads CASSLGGYSDTQYF. CDR3 DNA: TGTGCCAGCAGCTTAGGGGGGTATTCAGATACGCAGTATTTT.

V gene TRBV19 combines with J gene TRBJ2-2; TRBD2 agrees at 7 bases. V lost 7 bases and J lost 2; bases outside the gene matches: 13. This CDR3 has 17 amino acids. From germline, CDR1 is LNHDA and CDR2 SQIVND (reference sequence). CDR3: CASTPRLAVQNTGELFF. CDR3 nucleotide sequence: TGTGCCAGTACCCCCCGGCTAGCGGTCCAAAACACCGGGGAGCTGTTTTTT.

The chain couples TRBV18 to TRBJ2-7, with D perhaps assigned TRBD1 or TRBD2 (5 bases each). The V gene's germline CDR1 is KGHSH and CDR2 LQKENI. V lost 0 bases and J lost 6, with 9 bases in between. The CDR3 runs 13 residues. The CDR3 sequence: CASSPPGTSEQYF. In DNA, the CDR3 is TGTGCCAGCTCACCACCTGGGACCTCCGAGCAGTACTTC.

V gene TRBV3-1 (or the pseudogene TRBV3-2) combines with J gene TRBJ1-2, with no clear D. The CDR3 extends over 12 amino acids. In germline, CDR1 is LGHDT, CDR2 YNNKEL (reference sequence). Trimming stripped 2 bases from V and 3 bases from J, with 4 bases between. DNA of the CDR3: TGTGCCAGCAGCCAAATTGACTATGGCTACACCTTC. It yields the protein CASSQIDYGYTF.

This clone was picked up one time. This rearrangement joins TRBV6-6 to TRBJ2-2; 14 bases map to TRBD2. Unmatched junction bases numbered 5, after V lost 5 bases and J lost 6 bases. This CDR3 has 16 residues. CDR1 is MNHNY and CDR2 is SVGAGI in the germline V gene (reference sequence). The CDR3 bases are TGTGCCAGCAGTCAGACTAGCGGGAGGGCCCCCGGGGAGCTGTTTTTT. Translation gives CASSQTSGRAPGELFF.

The chain has TRBV27 and TRBJ2-3, with D perhaps matching TRBD2 (6 bases). The V gene lost 3 bases and the J gene lost 5 bases, with 15 bases spanning the gap. Looked up from germline, CDR1 is MNHEY and CDR2 is SMNVEV (reference sequence). The CDR3 has 15 amino acids. Here the CDR3 DNA reads TGTGCCAGCAGTTTTTGGGGACTGGAGGGAGATACGCAGTATTTT. Translated: CASSFWGLEGDTQYF.

This chain uses TRBV30 with TRBJ2-3, with D perhaps TRBD1 (7 bases). V dropped 2 bases and J dropped 2 bases, with 11 bases sitting between them. Per the germline V gene, CDR1 is GTSNPN and CDR2 is SVGIG (reference sequence). The CDR3 is made up of 14 amino acids. The CDR3 DNA reads TGTGCCTGGAGTCTCAGGGGGGCCACAGATACGCAGTATTTT. Translating gives CAWSLRGATDTQYF.

The rearrangement uses TRBV5-8 and TRBJ2-7; 9 positions agree with TRBD2. This CDR3 region has 15 residues. With 4 bases clipped from V and 1 base from J, the junction kept 6 bases outside the gene matches. CDR1 and CDR2 from the germline V gene are SGHTS and YDEGEE. As DNA, the CDR3 is TGTGCCAGCAGCACGGGGACTAGCAGGTCCTACGAGCAGTACTTC. Translation gives CASSTGTSRSYEQYF. Full variable domain (missing parts from reference TRBV5-8 and TRBJ2-7): EAGVTQSPTHLIKTRGQQATLRCSPISGHTSVYWYQQALGLGLQFLLWYDEGEERNRGNFPPRFSGRQFPNYSSELNVNALELEDSALYLCASSTGTSRSYEQYFGPGTRLTVT.

The CDR3 reads CASASSGNTIYF. CDR3 coding DNA: TGTGCCAGTGCGAGCTCTGGAAACACCATATATTTT. The chain employs TRBV6-5 and TRBJ1-3, with D unclear. From germline, CDR1 is MNHEY and CDR2 SVGAGI. With 9 bases removed from V and 0 bases from J, the gap between germline ends came to 6 bases. CDR3 length equals 12 residues.

The chain joins TRBV7-2 to TRBJ2-1; 8 bases map to TRBD1. The CDR3 has 14 residues. Germline values: CDR1 SGHTA, CDR2 FQGNSA. J gave up 4 bases and V 3 bases, and 2 bases lay outside the gene matches. CDR3 nucleotide sequence: TGTGCCAGCAGCTTGGACAGGGATTACAATGAGCAGTTCTTC. Its protein is CASSLDRDYNEQFF.

The CDR3 loop is CASSPQGSEGNTIYF. The CDR3 coding sequence is TGTGCCAGCAGCCCACAGGGGTCGGAGGGAAACACCATATATTTT. V and J are TRBV7-2 and TRBJ1-3; 7 bases fit TRBD1. Per germline, CDR1 SGHTA and CDR2 FQGNSA. There are 15 residues in the CDR3. After removal of 5 bases from V and 4 bases from J, the junction contained 8 bases not matched to a gene.

The V call is TRBV29-1, the J call TRBJ2-7; 8 nucleotides match TRBD2. The junction had 13 bases not matched to a gene; V was cut back by 1 base and J by 2 bases. The CDR3 covers 17 residues. Germline CDR1 SQVTM, CDR2 ANQGSEA. The CDR3, as DNA: TGCAGCGTTGAAGTCCCTGTAGCGGGGACTTCAACCTACGAGCAGTACTTC. Protein sequence: CSVEVPVAGTSTYEQYF.

The chain links TRBV15 to TRBJ2-7; D is perhaps TRBD1 or TRBD2 (5 bases each). The CDR3 spans 15 residues. CDR1 is LNHNV and CDR2 is YYDKDF in the germline V gene (reference sequence). V was clipped by 3 bases and J by 4 bases, with 16 bases between them. The CDR3 nucleotides are TGTGCCACCAGCAGGACCGGGACCCAGGTTTACGAGCAGTACTTC. Translation: CATSRTGTQVYEQYF.

The chain joins TRBV12-3 or TRBV12-4 to TRBJ2-3, with D unclear. The CDR3 runs to 13 residues. Trimming removed 4 bases at V and 4 bases at J, with 9 bases between. CDR3 protein: CASSSLPADTQYF. The CDR3 DNA reads TGTGCCAGCAGTTCCCTACCAGCAGATACGCAGTATTTT.

The chain employs TRBV2 and TRBJ2-2; D is unresolved. Germline lookup yields CDR1 SNHLY and CDR2 FYNNEI. There are 14 residues in the CDR3. V lost 5 bases to trimming and J lost 6 bases, with 13 bases between them. CDR3 protein: CASSSLRRPGELFF. The CDR3 nucleotides read TGTGCCAGCAGTTCCTTACGACGACCCGGGGAGCTGTTTTTT.

The sample holds a few counts of this clone. This rearrangement joins TRBV6-5 to TRBJ2-1; TRBD2 matches at 10 bases. Trimming at V came to 2 bases and at J to 4 bases, leaving 5 bases not matched to a gene. This CDR3 is 16 amino acids long. CDR1 is MNHEY and CDR2 is SVGAGI in the germline V gene. The CDR3 loop reads CASSYHLAGEYNEQFF. The CDR3 bases are TGTGCCAGCAGTTACCATCTAGCGGGAGAGTACAATGAGCAGTTCTTC.

The rearrangement uses TRBV5-1 and TRBJ1-6; 7 positions match TRBD1. The germline gives CDR1 SGHRS, CDR2 YFSETQ. This CDR3 region has 14 residues. The ends lost 4 bases at V and 10 bases at J; junction bases unmatched: 8. CDR3 amino acids: CASSPDRAGSPLHF. CDR3 sequence (DNA): TGCGCCAGCAGCCCCGACAGGGCGGGGTCACCCCTCCACTTT.

The rearrangement uses TRBV27 and TRBJ2-7; TRBD1 agrees at 7 bases. With V trimmed by 0 bases and J by 3 bases, 5 bases remained unmatched. CDR1 MNHEY and CDR2 SMNVEV come from the germline V gene (reference sequence). The CDR3 has 15 amino acids. This CDR3 reads CASSLSFQGVYEQYF. For the CDR3, the DNA is TGTGCCAGCAGTTTATCCTTCCAGGGGGTCTACGAGCAGTACTTC.

This clone was seen a handful of times. The V and J genes are TRBV19 and TRBJ1-4; 12 bases agree with TRBD1. V lost 1 base to trimming and J lost 7 bases; unmatched junction nucleotides: 4. The V gene's germline CDR1 is LNHDA and CDR2 SQIVND (reference sequence). The CDR3 is 16 residues long. CDR3 in amino acids: CASSIGDRGPSEKLFF. Written as DNA, the CDR3 is TGTGCCAGTAGTATAGGGGACAGGGGGCCATCTGAAAAACTGTTTTTT.

This clone was counted a few times. At the DNA level, this CDR3 is encoded by other sequences in the same sample as well. J is TRBJ2-2 and V is TRBV19; D is unclear. Between the trimmed V and J ends, which lost 1 base and 6 bases, there was a span of 9 bases. The germline CDR1 and CDR2 sequences are LNHDA and SQIVND (reference sequence). This CDR3 is 14 amino acids long. As DNA, the CDR3 is TGTGCCAGTAGTATAGTAGGCCTCGCCGGGGAGCTGTTTTTT. Amino acids: CASSIVGLAGELFF.

A few counts support this clone. This chain connects TRBV7-2 to TRBJ2-1; TRBD2 agrees at 13 bases. This CDR3 contains 16 residues. Germline lookup yields CDR1 SGHTA and CDR2 FQGNSA. V gave up 1 base and J gave up 9 bases; unmatched junction bases: 6. The CDR3, as DNA: TGTGCCAGCAGCTTAGGGGCCGGGACTAGCGGGACTGAGCAGTTCTTC. Its protein is CASSLGAGTSGTEQFF. The full variable domain, in which reference TRBV7-2 and TRBJ2-1 provide the parts outside the CDR3, is GAGVSQSPSNKVTEKGKDVELRCDPISGHTALYWYRQSLGQGLEFLIYFQGNSAPDKSGLPSDRFSAERTGGSVSTLTIQRTQQEDSAVYLCASSLGAGTSGTEQFFGPGTRLTVL.

This sequence joins TRBV3-1 (or the pseudogene TRBV3-2) and TRBJ1-2; the D gene is possibly TRBD1 (6 bases). Germline V gene lookup returns CDR1 LGHDT and CDR2 YNNKEL (reference sequence). The V and J ends lost 1 base and 8 bases respectively, with 14 bases between them. CDR3 size: 14 residues. The CDR3 loop is CASSQGRGAGGYTF. DNA of the CDR3: TGTGCCAGCAGCCAAGGTAGGGGGGCTGGCGGCTACACCTTC.

The V gene is TRBV19, the J gene TRBJ1-2, with 8 nucleotides matching TRBD1. From germline, CDR1 is LNHDA and CDR2 SQIVND (reference sequence). The CDR3 covers 15 residues. The V segment lost 4 bases and the J segment 4 bases; nucleotides outside the gene matches: 8. The CDR3 loop is CASSKPSTGAYGYTF. CDR3 DNA: TGTGCCAGTAGTAAACCTTCGACAGGGGCCTATGGCTACACCTTC.